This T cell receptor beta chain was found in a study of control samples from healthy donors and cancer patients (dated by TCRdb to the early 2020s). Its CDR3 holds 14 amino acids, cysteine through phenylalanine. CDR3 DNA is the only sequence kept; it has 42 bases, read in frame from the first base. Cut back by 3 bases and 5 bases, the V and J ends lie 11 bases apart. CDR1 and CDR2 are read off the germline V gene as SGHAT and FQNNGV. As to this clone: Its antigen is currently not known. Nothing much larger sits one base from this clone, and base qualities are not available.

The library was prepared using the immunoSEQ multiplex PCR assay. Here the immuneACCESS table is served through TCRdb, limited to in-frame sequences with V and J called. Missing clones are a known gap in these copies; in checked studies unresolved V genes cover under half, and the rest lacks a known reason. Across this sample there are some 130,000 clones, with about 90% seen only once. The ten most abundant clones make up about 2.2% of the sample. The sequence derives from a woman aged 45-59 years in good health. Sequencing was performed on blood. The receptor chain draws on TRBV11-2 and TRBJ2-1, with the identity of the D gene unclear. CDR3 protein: CASSFIARDNEQFF. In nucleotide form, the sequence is TGTGCCAGCAGCTTTATCGCCCGGGACAATGAGCAGTTCTTC.